Listed below are T cell receptor beta chains from one sample, sequenced in a study of T cells in Graves' hyperthyroidism and ophthalmopathy. Using its own MiXCR run on the multiplex PCR reads, TCRdb lists one record per CDR3 protein. The data show fewer than 650,000 distinct CDR3 sequences, about 14% seen once. What was sequenced was blood. These TCRs come from a woman aged 30 to 39 with Graves' hyperthyroidism that later progressed to Graves' ophthalmopathy. The CDR3 runs from the conserved cysteine through the conserved F or W. The order of the fields is D gene, CDR3 length, V gene, clone size, J gene, CDR3 DNA, CDR3 protein. A D gene is named only where the DNA matches it firmly. Size is stated for part of the rows, as once, few or many counts, or as a class when the clone is expanded.

d_call: .
cdr3_length: 15
v_call: TRBV27
clone_size: .
j_call: TRBJ1-2
cdr3_nt: TGTGCCAGCAGTTCCCATGAGGGGGGTTACTATGGCTACACCTTC
cdr3_aa: CASSSHEGGYYGYTF

d_call: .
cdr3_length: 14
v_call: TRBV28
clone_size: .
j_call: TRBJ2-7
cdr3_nt: TGTGCCAGCAGTTTATACGGGGAATACTACGAGCAGTACTTC
cdr3_aa: CASSLYGEYYEQYF

d_call: TRBD2
cdr3_length: 19
v_call: TRBV5-4
clone_size: .
j_call: TRBJ2-1
cdr3_nt: TGTGCCACCAGCGCACCACGGGGGGAAACTAGCGGGAGGCTAAATGAGCAGTTCTTC
cdr3_aa: CATSAPRGETSGRLNEQFF

d_call: .
cdr3_length: 14
v_call: TRBV6-6
clone_size: many
j_call: TRBJ1-6
cdr3_nt: TGTGCCAGCAGTTACACAGGAATTGGTTCACCCCTCCACTTT
cdr3_aa: CASSYTGIGSPLHF

d_call: TRBD2
cdr3_length: 16
v_call: TRBV7-6
clone_size: many
j_call: TRBJ2-1
cdr3_nt: TGTGCCAGCAGCGCACATACTAGCGGGAGTAAGAATGAGCAGTTCTTC
cdr3_aa: CASSAHTSGSKNEQFF

d_call: .
cdr3_length: 14
v_call: TRBV28
clone_size: .
j_call: TRBJ1-3
cdr3_nt: TGTGCCAGCAGTTCAGTACGACTCTGGAACACCATATATTTT
cdr3_aa: CASSSVRLWNTIYF

d_call: .
cdr3_length: 16
v_call: TRBV27
clone_size: many
j_call: TRBJ2-1
cdr3_nt: TGTGCCAGCAGTCCCTTAGGACCCAAGGTTCAGAATGAGCAGTTCTTC
cdr3_aa: CASSPLGPKVQNEQFF

d_call: .
cdr3_length: 15
v_call: TRBV20-1
clone_size: many
j_call: TRBJ2-1
cdr3_nt: TGCAGTGCTGGCCTCGGGGGTCGCTCCTACAATGAGCAGTTCTTC
cdr3_aa: CSAGLGGRSYNEQFF

d_call: TRBD1
cdr3_length: 15
v_call: TRBV10-3
clone_size: .
j_call: TRBJ2-5
cdr3_nt: TGTGCCATCAGTGGGACCGGGACAGGGAAAGAGACCCAGTACTTC
cdr3_aa: CAISGTGTGKETQYF

d_call: .
cdr3_length: 17
v_call: TRBV18
clone_size: once
j_call: TRBJ2-6
cdr3_nt: TGTGCCAGCTCACCAATAGATACCCAGTCTGGGGCCAACGTCCTGACTTTC
cdr3_aa: CASSPIDTQSGANVLTF

d_call: TRBD1
cdr3_length: 21
v_call: TRBV6-1
clone_size: few
j_call: TRBJ1-3
cdr3_nt: TGTGCCAGCAGTGGGAAGGACCGGGACAGGCTATTATCTATTTCTGGAAACACCATATATTTT
cdr3_aa: CASSGKDRDRLLSISGNTIYF

d_call: .
cdr3_length: 15
v_call: TRBV12-3/TRBV12-4
clone_size: .
j_call: TRBJ1-4
cdr3_nt: TGTGCCAGCAGTTTAGCGCCAGGAACTAATGAAAAACTGTTTTTT
cdr3_aa: CASSLAPGTNEKLFF

d_call: TRBD1
cdr3_length: 15
v_call: TRBV7-2
clone_size: many
j_call: TRBJ2-7
cdr3_nt: TGTGCCAGCAGCTCGTCTCCGGGACAGGGTTACGAGCAGTACTTC
cdr3_aa: CASSSSPGQGYEQYF

d_call: .
cdr3_length: 12
v_call: TRBV12-5
clone_size: many
j_call: TRBJ1-3
cdr3_nt: TGTGCTAGTTCCTTAGGCGCAAACACCATATATTTT
cdr3_aa: CASSLGANTIYF

d_call: TRBD1
cdr3_length: 15
v_call: TRBV30
clone_size: many
j_call: TRBJ1-4
cdr3_nt: TGTGCCTGGAGTGTACGGGACAGGGCTAATGAAAAACTGTTTTTT
cdr3_aa: CAWSVRDRANEKLFF